This T cell receptor (beta chain) came from a study of blood T cell repertoires in COVID-19. Study-wide context: Sites in the United States, Italy and Spain provided acute and convalescent COVID-19 samples. PBMCs, B-cell-depleted T cells, or T cells provided the cDNA or gDNA that made up the material.

Per the authors' pipeline: By means of reference gene primer amplification, nucleated cell counts were estimated. Data came from immunoSEQ multiplex PCR; TCRdb stores just in-frame clones and leaves some out. D and trimming were read from the DNA, whereas the V and J calls and clone size are those reported in that table. The sample carries under 150,000 clones, roughly 80% recorded once. Looked up from germline, CDR1 is SGHVS and CDR2 is FNYEAQ. V lost 2 bases, J lost 1 base, and 8 bases lay in between. CDR3 size: 14 residues. The sample consisted of peripheral blood. The chain links TRBV7-6 to TRBJ1-1; D is unclear. The TCR comes from a man in his fifties with acute or convalescent COVID-19. CDR3 nucleotide sequence: TGTGCCAGCAGCTTAAGCGGCGGGAACACTGAAGCTTTCTTT. Residues: CASSLSGGNTEAFF. The entire variable domain, with the rest obtained from reference TRBV7-6 and TRBJ1-1, is as follows: GAGVSQSPRYKVTKRGQDVALRCDPISGHVSLYWYRQALGQGPEFLTYFNYEAQQDKSGLPNDRFSAERPEGSISTLTIQRTEQRDSAMYRCASSLSGGNTEAFFGQGTRLTVV.